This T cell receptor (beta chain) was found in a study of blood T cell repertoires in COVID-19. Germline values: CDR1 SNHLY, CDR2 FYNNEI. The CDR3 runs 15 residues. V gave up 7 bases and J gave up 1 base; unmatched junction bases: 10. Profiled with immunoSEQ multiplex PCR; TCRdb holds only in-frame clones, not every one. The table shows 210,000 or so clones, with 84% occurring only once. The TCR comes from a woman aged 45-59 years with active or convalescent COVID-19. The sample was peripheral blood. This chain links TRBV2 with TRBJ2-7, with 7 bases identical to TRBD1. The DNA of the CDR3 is TGTGCCAGCAAGAGTTCCGGGACAGTTTCCTACGAGCAGTACTTC. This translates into CASKSSGTVSYEQYF.